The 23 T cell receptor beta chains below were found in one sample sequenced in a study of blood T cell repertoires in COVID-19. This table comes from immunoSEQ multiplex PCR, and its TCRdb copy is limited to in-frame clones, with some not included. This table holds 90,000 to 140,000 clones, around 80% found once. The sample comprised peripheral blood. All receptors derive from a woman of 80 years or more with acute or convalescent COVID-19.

In nucleotides, the CDR3 is TGTGCCAGCAGTGAATTTGGGGCTGTCGGGGAGCTGTTTTTT. Protein: CASSEFGAVGELFF. The chain uses TRBV25-1 and TRBJ2-2, with D possibly TRBD1 on 5 matching bases. The V end was cut by 1 base, the J end by 7 bases, with 10 bases between. Germline V CDR1 and CDR2: MGHDK, SYGVNS. The CDR3 is 14 residues long.

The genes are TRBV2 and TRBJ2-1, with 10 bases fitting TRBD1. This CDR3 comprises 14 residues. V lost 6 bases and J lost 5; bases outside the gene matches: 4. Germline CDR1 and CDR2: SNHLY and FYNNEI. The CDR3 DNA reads TGTGCCAGCAGGTCGGACAGGGGGGACAATGAGCAGTTCTTC. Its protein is CASRSDRGDNEQFF.

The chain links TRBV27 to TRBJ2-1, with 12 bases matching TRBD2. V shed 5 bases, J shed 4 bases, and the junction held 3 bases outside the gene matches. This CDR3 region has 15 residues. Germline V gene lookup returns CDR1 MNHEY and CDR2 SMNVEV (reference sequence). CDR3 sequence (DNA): TGTGCCAGCAGTCTGGGACTAGCGGGTTACAATGAGCAGTTCTTC. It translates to CASSLGLAGYNEQFF.

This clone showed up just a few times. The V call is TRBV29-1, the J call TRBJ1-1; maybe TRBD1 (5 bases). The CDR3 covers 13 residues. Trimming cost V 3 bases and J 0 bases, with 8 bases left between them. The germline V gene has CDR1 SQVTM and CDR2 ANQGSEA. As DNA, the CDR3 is TGCAGCGTTGAGGGGCTCATGAACACTGAAGCTTTCTTT. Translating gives CSVEGLMNTEAFF.

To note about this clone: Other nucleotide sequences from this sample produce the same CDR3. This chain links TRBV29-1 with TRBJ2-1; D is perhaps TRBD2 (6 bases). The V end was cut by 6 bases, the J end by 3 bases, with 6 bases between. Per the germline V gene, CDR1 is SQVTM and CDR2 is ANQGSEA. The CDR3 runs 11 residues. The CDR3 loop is CSVGLYNEQFF. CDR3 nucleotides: TGCAGCGTGGGACTCTACAATGAGCAGTTCTTC.

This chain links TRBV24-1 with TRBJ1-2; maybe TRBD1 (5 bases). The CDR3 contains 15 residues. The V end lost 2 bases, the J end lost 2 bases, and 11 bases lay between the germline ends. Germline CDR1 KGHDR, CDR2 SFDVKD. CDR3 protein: CATSDSGLQNYGYTF. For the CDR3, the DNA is TGTGCCACCAGTGATTCGGGACTCCAGAACTATGGCTACACCTTC.

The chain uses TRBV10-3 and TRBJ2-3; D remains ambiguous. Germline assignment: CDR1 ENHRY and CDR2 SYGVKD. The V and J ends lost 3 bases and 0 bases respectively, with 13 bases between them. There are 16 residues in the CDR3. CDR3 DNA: TGTGCCATCAGTGACCTAGGTGGCCCTAGCACAGATACGCAGTATTTT. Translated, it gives CAISDLGGPSTDTQYF.

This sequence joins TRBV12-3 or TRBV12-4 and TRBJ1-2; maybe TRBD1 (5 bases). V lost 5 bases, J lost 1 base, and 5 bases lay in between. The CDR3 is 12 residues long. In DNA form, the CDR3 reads TGTGCCAGCAGTCAGGGTAACTATGGCTACACCTTC. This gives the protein CASSQGNYGYTF.

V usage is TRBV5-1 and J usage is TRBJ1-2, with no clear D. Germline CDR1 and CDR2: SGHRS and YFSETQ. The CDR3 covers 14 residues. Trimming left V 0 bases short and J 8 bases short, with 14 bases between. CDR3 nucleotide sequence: TGCGCCAGCAGCTTGGTGGTCAGCGGGGTGGGCTACACCTTC. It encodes CASSLVVSGVGYTF.

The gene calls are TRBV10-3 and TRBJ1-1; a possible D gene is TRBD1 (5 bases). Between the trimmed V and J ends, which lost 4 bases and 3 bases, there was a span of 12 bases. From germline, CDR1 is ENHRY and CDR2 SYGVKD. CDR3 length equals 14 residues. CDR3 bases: TGTGCCATCAGTGCTCGGGGGACGGACACTGAAGCTTTCTTT. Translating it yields CAISARGTDTEAFF.

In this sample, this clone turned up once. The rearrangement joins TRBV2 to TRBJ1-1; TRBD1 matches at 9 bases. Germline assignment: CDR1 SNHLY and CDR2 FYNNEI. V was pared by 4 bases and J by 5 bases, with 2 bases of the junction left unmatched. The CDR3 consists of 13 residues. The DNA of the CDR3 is TGTGCCAGCAGTGGAGGACAGGGGACTGAAGCTTTCTTT. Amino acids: CASSGGQGTEAFF.

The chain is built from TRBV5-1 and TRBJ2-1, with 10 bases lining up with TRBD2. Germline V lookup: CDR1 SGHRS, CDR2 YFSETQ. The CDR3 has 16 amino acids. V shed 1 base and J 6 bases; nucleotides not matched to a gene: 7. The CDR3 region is CASSLLLAGRVNEQFF. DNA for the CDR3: TGCGCCAGCAGCTTGCTACTAGCGGGGAGAGTCAATGAGCAGTTCTTC.

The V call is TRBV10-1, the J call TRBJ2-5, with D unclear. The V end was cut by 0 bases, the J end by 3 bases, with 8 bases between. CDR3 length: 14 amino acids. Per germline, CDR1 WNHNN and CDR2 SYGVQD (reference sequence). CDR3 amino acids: CASSESRQKETQYF. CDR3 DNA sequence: TGCGCCAGCAGTGAGTCGAGGCAGAAAGAGACCCAGTACTTC.

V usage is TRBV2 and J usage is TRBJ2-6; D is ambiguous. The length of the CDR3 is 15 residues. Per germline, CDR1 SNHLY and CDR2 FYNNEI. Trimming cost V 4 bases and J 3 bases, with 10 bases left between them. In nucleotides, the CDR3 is TGTGCCAGCAGTGTTTCTGGGCTTGGGGCCAACGTCCTGACTTTC. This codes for CASSVSGLGANVLTF.

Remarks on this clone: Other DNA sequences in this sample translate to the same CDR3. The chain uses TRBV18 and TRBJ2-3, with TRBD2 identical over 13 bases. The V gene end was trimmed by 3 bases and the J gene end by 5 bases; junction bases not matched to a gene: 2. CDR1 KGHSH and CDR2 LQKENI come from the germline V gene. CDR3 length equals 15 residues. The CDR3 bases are TGTGCCAGCTCACCGGGACTAGCGGGGATAGATACGCAGTATTTT. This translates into CASSPGLAGIDTQYF.

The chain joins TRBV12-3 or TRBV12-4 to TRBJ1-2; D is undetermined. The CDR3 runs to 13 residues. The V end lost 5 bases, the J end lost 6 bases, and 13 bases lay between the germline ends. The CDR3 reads CASSPGRENGYTF. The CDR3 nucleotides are TGTGCCAGCAGTCCCGGCCGGGAGAATGGCTACACCTTC.

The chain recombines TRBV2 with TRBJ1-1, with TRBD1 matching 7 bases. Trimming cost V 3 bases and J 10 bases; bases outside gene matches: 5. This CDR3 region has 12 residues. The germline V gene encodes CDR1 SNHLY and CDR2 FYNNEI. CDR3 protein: CASSETRGPAFF. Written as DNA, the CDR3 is TGTGCCAGCAGTGAGACAAGGGGGCCAGCTTTCTTT.

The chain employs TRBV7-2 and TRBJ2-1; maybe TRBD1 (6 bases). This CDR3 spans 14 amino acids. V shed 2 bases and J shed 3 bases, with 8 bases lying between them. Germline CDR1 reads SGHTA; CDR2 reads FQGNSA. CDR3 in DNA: TGTGCCAGCAGCTTAAGAGGGGGCTACAATGAGCAGTTCTTC. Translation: CASSLRGGYNEQFF.

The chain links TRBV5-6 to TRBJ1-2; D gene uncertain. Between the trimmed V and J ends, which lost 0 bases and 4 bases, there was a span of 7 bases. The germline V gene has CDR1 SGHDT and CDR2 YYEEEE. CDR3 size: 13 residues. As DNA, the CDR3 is TGTGCCAGCAGCTTGGGAACAGTCTATGGCTACACCTTC. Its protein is CASSLGTVYGYTF.

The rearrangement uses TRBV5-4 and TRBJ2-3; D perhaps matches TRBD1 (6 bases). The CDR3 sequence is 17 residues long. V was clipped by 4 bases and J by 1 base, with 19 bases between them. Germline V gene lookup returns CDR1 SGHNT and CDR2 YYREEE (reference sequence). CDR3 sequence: CASSINQKRQGTDTQYF. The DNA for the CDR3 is TGTGCCAGCAGCATTAACCAAAAACGACAGGGCACAGATACGCAGTATTTT.

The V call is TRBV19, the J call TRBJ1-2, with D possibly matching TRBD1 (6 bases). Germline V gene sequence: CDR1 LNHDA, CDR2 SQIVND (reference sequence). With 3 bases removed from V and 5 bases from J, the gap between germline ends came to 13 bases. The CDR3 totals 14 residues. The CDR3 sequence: CASSIGTSGYGYTF. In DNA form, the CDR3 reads TGTGCCAGTAGTATCGGGACATCAGGGTATGGCTACACCTTC.

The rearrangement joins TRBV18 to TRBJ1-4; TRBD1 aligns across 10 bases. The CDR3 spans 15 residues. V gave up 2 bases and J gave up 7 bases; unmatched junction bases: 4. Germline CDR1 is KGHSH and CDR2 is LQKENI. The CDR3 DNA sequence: TGTGCCAGCTCACCAAAGACAGGGGGCTTTGAAAAACTGTTTTTT. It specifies CASSPKTGGFEKLFF.

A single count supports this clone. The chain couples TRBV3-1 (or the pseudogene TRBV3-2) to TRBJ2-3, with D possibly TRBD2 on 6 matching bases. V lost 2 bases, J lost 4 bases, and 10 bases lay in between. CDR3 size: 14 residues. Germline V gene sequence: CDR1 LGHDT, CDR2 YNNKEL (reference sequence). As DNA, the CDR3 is TGTGCCAGCAGCCAACTAGCGACTCCAGATACGCAGTATTTT. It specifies CASSQLATPDTQYF.